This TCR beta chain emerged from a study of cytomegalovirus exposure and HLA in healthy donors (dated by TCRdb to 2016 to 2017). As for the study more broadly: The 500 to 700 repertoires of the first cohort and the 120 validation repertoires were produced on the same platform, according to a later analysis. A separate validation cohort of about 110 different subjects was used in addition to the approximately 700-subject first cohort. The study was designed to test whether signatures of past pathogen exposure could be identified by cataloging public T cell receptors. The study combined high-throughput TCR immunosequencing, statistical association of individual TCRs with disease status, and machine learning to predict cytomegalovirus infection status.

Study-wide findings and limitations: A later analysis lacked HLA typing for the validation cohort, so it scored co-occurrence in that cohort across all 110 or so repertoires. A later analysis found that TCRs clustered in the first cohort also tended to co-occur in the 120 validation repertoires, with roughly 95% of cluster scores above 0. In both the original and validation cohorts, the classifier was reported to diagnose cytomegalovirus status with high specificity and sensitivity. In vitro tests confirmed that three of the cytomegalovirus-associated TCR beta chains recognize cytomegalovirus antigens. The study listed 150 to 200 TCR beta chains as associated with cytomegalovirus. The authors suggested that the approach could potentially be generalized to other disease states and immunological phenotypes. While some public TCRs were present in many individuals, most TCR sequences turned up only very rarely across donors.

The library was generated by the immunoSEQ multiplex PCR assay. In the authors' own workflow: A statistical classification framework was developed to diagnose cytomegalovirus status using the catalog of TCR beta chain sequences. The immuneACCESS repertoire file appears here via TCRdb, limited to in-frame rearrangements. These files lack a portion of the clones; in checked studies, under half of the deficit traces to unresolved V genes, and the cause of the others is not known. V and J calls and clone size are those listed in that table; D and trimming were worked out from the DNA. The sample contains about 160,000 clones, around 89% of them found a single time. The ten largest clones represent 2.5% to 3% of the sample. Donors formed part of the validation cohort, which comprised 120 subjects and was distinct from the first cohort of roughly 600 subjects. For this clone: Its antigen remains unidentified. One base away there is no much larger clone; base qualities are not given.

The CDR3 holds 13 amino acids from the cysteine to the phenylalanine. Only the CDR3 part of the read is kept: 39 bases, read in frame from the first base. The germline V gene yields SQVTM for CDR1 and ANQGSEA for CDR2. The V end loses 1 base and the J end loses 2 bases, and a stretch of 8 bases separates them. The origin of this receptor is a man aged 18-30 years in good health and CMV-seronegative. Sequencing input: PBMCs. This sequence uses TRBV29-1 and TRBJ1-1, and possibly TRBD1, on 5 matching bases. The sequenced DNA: TGCAGCGTTGAAGGGCGGGACAACACTGAAGCTTTCTTT. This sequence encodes CSVEGRDNTEAFF.